The 22 T cell receptor beta chains reported below all come from one sample, sequenced in a study of cytomegalovirus exposure and HLA in healthy donors. In the PCR, 60 Vbeta and 13 Jbeta primers were used. Produced via immunoSEQ multiplex PCR; TCRdb's table is partial and in-frame only. The sample shows 250,000 or so clones, about 90% of them seen only once. Sequenced sample: PBMCs. The receptors originated from a girl aged 2 to 9 in good health and CMV-seronegative.

This rearrangement joins TRBV7-6 to TRBJ2-1, with TRBD1 identical over 8 bases. The V and J ends lost 5 bases and 9 bases, in that order; junction bases with no gene match: 6. Germline CDR1 SGHVS, CDR2 FNYEAQ. CDR3 length: 13 amino acids. CDR3 region: CASSTTGVSEQFF. The CDR3 DNA sequence: TGTGCCAGCAGCACGACAGGGGTTAGTGAGCAGTTCTTC. Combining the CDR3 with reference TRBV7-6 and TRBJ2-1 gives the whole variable domain GAGVSQSPRYKVTKRGQDVALRCDPISGHVSLYWYRQALGQGPEFLTYFNYEAQQDKSGLPNDRFSAERPEGSISTLTIQRTEQRDSAMYRCASSTTGVSEQFFGPGTRLTVL.

This sequence joins TRBV7-9 and TRBJ1-2; possibly TRBD1 for D (6 bases). V lost 5 bases, J lost 3 bases, and 13 bases lay in between. In germline, CDR1 is SEHNR, CDR2 FQNEAQ (reference sequence). The CDR3 sequence is 14 residues long. This chain's CDR3 is CASSPRGGDYGYTF. The CDR3, as DNA: TGTGCCAGCAGCCCCAGAGGGGGTGACTATGGCTACACCTTC.

The chain combines TRBV5-4 with TRBJ2-1; D may be TRBD1 (6 bases). This CDR3 spans 16 amino acids. CDR1 SGHNT and CDR2 YYREEE come from the germline V gene (reference sequence). Between the trimmed V and J ends, which lost 4 bases and 1 base, there was a span of 15 bases. This CDR3 reads CASSSGQTWSYNEQFF. The CDR3 coding sequence is TGTGCCAGCAGCAGCGGACAGACGTGGTCCTACAATGAGCAGTTCTTC.

This clone was picked up a small number of times. The chain is built from TRBV6-5 and TRBJ1-1, with 9 bases matching TRBD1. The CDR3 spans 15 residues. Per germline, CDR1 MNHEY and CDR2 SVGAGI. V lost 0 bases, J lost 3 bases, and 2 bases stayed unmatched. CDR3 DNA sequence: TGTGCCAGCAGTTACTCAAGGACAGGGGACACTGAAGCTTTCTTT. Its protein product is CASSYSRTGDTEAFF.

The chain couples TRBV30 to TRBJ1-5, with D possibly being TRBD1 (5 bases). From germline, CDR1 is GTSNPN and CDR2 SVGIG (reference sequence). This CDR3 region has 16 residues. Trimming left V 2 bases short and J 0 bases short, with 14 bases between. The CDR3 DNA is TGTGCCTGGAGTTTTCATCGGACACTTAGCAATCAGCCCCAGCATTTT. Protein: CAWSFHRTLSNQPQHF.

The V call is TRBV10-3, the J call TRBJ2-1; D is possibly TRBD2 (5 bases). Trimming cost V 4 bases and J 10 bases, with 14 bases left between them. Germline CDR1 ENHRY, CDR2 SYGVKD. This CDR3 comprises 13 residues. DNA for the CDR3: TGTGCCATCAGTGGCGGGCCCGAGGAGGAGCAGTTCTTC. It yields the protein CAISGGPEEEQFF.

The genes are TRBV19 and TRBJ1-1; D is perhaps TRBD1 (5 bases). CDR3 length: 11 amino acids. V was cut by 6 bases and J by 6 bases, with 8 bases left in between. Germline V gives CDR1 LNHDA, CDR2 SQIVND (reference sequence). The CDR3 nucleotides are TGTGCCAGTAGCGCGGGGGCTGAAGCTTTCTTT. This codes for CASSAGAEAFF.

This clone was seen a single time. The DNA of the CDR3 is TGTGCCCGCAAGGAGGACGAATCTAATTCACCCCTCCACTTT. Translating it yields CARKEDESNSPLHF. The genes are TRBV6-1 and TRBJ1-6; no clear D. Deletions cut 11 bases from V and 6 bases from J, with 17 bases between. The CDR3 has 14 residues. CDR1 is MNHNS, CDR2 SASEGT, per germline.

The chain joins TRBV30 to TRBJ2-5, with 7 positions matching TRBD2. Losses at the gene ends were 4 bases for V and 11 bases for J; bases not matched to a gene: 16. This CDR3 is built from 14 residues. Germline V gives CDR1 GTSNPN, CDR2 SVGIG (reference sequence). Written as DNA, the CDR3 is TGTGCCTGGATACAAAACGGAGGGGCGGGGGAGCAGTACTTC. Its protein is CAWIQNGGAGEQYF.

The chain recombines TRBV5-1 with TRBJ1-1; D possibly corresponds to TRBD1 (5 bases). CDR3 length equals 15 residues. Germline assignment: CDR1 SGHRS and CDR2 YFSETQ. Trimming took off 4 bases at V and 3 bases at J, with 16 bases between the two ends. The CDR3 bases are TGCGCCAGCAGCGACCTACGGGGGGATCACACTGAAGCTTTCTTT. It codes for CASSDLRGDHTEAFF.

V is TRBV5-6 and J is TRBJ2-1, with 10 bases that match TRBD1. The junction had 9 bases not matched to a gene; V was cut back by 4 bases and J by 8 bases. There are 15 residues in the CDR3. Looked up from germline, CDR1 is SGHDT and CDR2 is YYEEEE. The CDR3 here is CASSQDRGLIDEQFF. CDR3 nucleotide sequence: TGTGCCAGCAGCCAAGACAGGGGGCTTATCGATGAGCAGTTCTTC.

The sample holds one count of this clone. This chain's CDR3 is CARGAGTGSYEQYF. The CDR3 bases are TGTGCCAGGGGGGCGGGGACAGGGAGCTACGAGCAGTACTTC. V gene TRBV2 combines with J gene TRBJ2-7; 9 bases align to TRBD1. CDR1 is SNHLY and CDR2 is FYNNEI in the germline V gene. The CDR3 extends over 14 amino acids. The J segment lost 3 bases and the V segment lost 9 bases, leaving 9 bases of the junction unmatched.

This rearrangement joins TRBV11-3 to TRBJ2-5, with 10 bases matching TRBD1. V dropped 1 base and J dropped 3; count of bases not matched to a gene: 2. CDR1 SGHNT and CDR2 YENEEA come from the germline V gene. The CDR3 consists of 15 residues. The CDR3 loop reads CASSLAGQGEETQYF. The DNA for the CDR3 is TGTGCCAGCAGCTTAGCAGGACAGGGGGAAGAGACCCAGTACTTC.

CDR3 loop: CSVGEDRFSGNTIYF. CDR3 DNA sequence: TGCAGCGTTGGAGAAGACAGGTTCTCTGGAAACACCATATATTTT. The chain recombines TRBV29-1 with TRBJ1-3; D might be TRBD1 (6 bases). V lost 4 bases and J 0 bases, leaving 13 bases between the germline ends. CDR3 length: 15 amino acids. The germline V gene has CDR1 SQVTM and CDR2 ANQGSEA.

The rearrangement uses TRBV23-1 and TRBJ2-4; tentative D call: TRBD2 (5 bases). TRBV23-1 is labeled an ORF, and its function is uncertain. Trimming pared 1 base from V and 0 bases from J, leaving 19 bases between. The CDR3 totals 19 residues. CDR3 nucleotides: TGCGCCAGCAGTCAATGCATTCGGGGTCCGGCGGGAGCCAAAAACATTCAGTACTTC. Protein: CASSQCIRGPAGAKNIQYF.

The genes are TRBV6-1 and TRBJ1-5; weak D call: TRBD1 (5 bases). This CDR3 has 18 amino acids. Trimming took 3 bases from V and 4 from J, leaving 22 bases between them. Germline V gene lookup returns CDR1 MNHNS and CDR2 SASEGT. The CDR3 region is CASSDGGGGREGNQPQHF. The DNA of the CDR3 is TGTGCCAGCAGTGACGGAGGAGGTGGGCGGGAGGGGAATCAGCCCCAGCATTTT.

The chain combines TRBV6-5 with TRBJ1-2; D is perhaps TRBD1 (5 bases). Deletions cut 2 bases from V and 5 bases from J, with 9 bases between. Per germline, CDR1 MNHEY and CDR2 SVGAGI. This CDR3 region has 13 residues. CDR3 sequence: CASSYDRVYGYTF. The CDR3 DNA reads TGTGCCAGCAGTTACGACAGAGTATATGGCTACACCTTC.

The chain combines TRBV27 with TRBJ2-1, with D possibly being TRBD1 (6 bases). The V and J ends lost 0 bases and 5 bases respectively, with 14 bases between them. The CDR3 contains 16 residues. Germline values: CDR1 MNHEY, CDR2 SMNVEV (reference sequence). In nucleotides, the CDR3 is TGTGCCAGCAGTTTATCTTCAGGGGTGGGACACAATGAGCAGTTCTTC. It encodes CASSLSSGVGHNEQFF.

CDR3 in amino acids: CASSYLDRMNTEAFF. CDR3 nucleotide sequence: TGTGCCAGCAGTTACCTGGACAGGATGAACACTGAAGCTTTCTTT. The genes are TRBV6-5 and TRBJ1-1; 7 bases match TRBD1. CDR1 MNHEY and CDR2 SVGAGI come from the germline V gene. This CDR3 spans 15 amino acids. Losses at the gene ends were 2 bases for V and 0 bases for J; bases not matched to a gene: 3.

This sequence joins TRBV28 and TRBJ1-1, with TRBD1 identical over 7 bases. J lost 9 bases, V lost 6 bases, and 16 bases had no gene match. Germline V gene lookup returns CDR1 MDHEN and CDR2 SYDVKM. CDR3 length: 15 amino acids. CDR3 in DNA: TGTGCCAGCAGCCCACTGTTGACAGGGCGGAGACAAGCTTTCTTT. Translating it yields CASSPLLTGRRQAFF.

The rearrangement joins TRBV7-2 to TRBJ1-2; no definite D call. Germline V CDR1 and CDR2: SGHTA, FQGNSA. The V end lost 4 bases, the J end lost 4 bases, and 13 bases lay between the germline ends. This CDR3 region has 14 residues. The CDR3 here is CASSSLPGIYGYTF. CDR3 coding DNA: TGTGCCAGCAGCTCCTTACCCGGGATCTATGGCTACACCTTC.

The J gene is TRBJ1-2, the V gene TRBV6-5; TRBD1 is a possible D gene (5 bases). Germline V gene sequence: CDR1 MNHEY, CDR2 SVGAGI. The V and J ends lost 6 bases and 1 base respectively, with 9 bases between them. This CDR3 comprises 13 residues. The CDR3, as DNA: TGTGCCAGCAGACGACAGAGTAACTATGGCTACACCTTC. Protein product: CASRRQSNYGYTF.